The clone carrying this T cell receptor beta chain was detected only a few times. The antigen is unknown. Expressed TCRB transcripts were sequenced after all isolated RNA was converted to cDNA. Method: immunoSEQ multiplex PCR; TCRdb's copy keeps in-frame clones and lacks some. The profile covers some 350,000 clones, with roughly 9.8% appearing a single time and approximately 0.6% taken by the ten largest. V lost 4 bases and J lost 2, with 15 bases in between. Germline V CDR1 and CDR2: SGHRS, YFSETQ. The CDR3 is 15 amino acids. This sample was taken from a study of beta chain features in type 1 diabetes. Overall study: The patients were much like the healthy donors in age, gender and cell yields.

Points from the study as a whole: It was among patients, rather than healthy donors, that naive, central memory and Treg TCRB repertoires appeared more similar. Moderate but significant shortening of TCRB CDR3s was recorded in all four CD4+ subsets from Type 1 diabetes patients. More deletions and fewer insertions at VDJ junctions were found in patients with type 1 diabetes. Shorter templates may be favored by PCR, equally so in patients and controls.

This clonotype originated in a man between 25 and 39 years old with type 1 diabetes. Sequencing was carried out using central memory CD4+ T cells from blood. The V and J genes are TRBV5-1 and TRBJ1-1, with no clear D. The CDR3 here is CASSPLWAVNTEAFF. DNA for the CDR3: TGCGCCAGCAGCCCCCTTTGGGCAGTAAACACTGAAGCTTTCTTT.